The T cell receptor beta chain described here comes from a study of blood T cells in healthy people across ages. The second PCR ran roughly 6 to 11 cycles with a sample-barcoded 5' primer and J-beta primers. Sequencing recovered at least 2.5 million CDR3-containing paired-end reads from each sample. TCRdb fed the 5' RACE reads into MiXCR, producing one record per CDR3 protein. The profile covers 750,000 to 850,000 distinct CDR3 sequences, with roughly 25% appearing a single time and under 4.5% taken by the ten largest. This CDR3 is built from 13 residues. V was pared by 6 bases and J by 1 base, with 9 bases between. Germline CDR1 and CDR2: MNHEY and SVGAGI. Total RNA, at least 5 micrograms per sample, was extracted from PBMCs. Separately, the same data were catalogued under a study of T cells of mothers and their children. That work states: Mother-child pairs who were related displayed a slightly higher overlap than unrelated pairs, a difference that was non-significant.

Sequenced: blood. The sequence was obtained from a boy aged 10-17 years in good health. The chain links TRBV6-5 to TRBJ1-1; weak D call: TRBD1 (5 bases). CDR3 nucleotides: TGTGCCAGCAGACTCCAGGGGAACACTGAAGCTTTCTTT. It yields the protein CASRLQGNTEAFF.